Here is one T cell receptor (beta chain) with its context. These data are taken from a study of blood T cell repertoires in COVID-19. The method was immunoSEQ multiplex PCR; TCRdb's version includes in-frame clones alone and lacks a portion of them. The table lists over 400,000 clones, roughly 90% of them singletons. The germline V gene encodes CDR1 MNHNY and CDR2 SVGAGI (reference sequence). This CDR3 is 16 amino acids long. V was trimmed by 0 bases and J by 8 bases, leaving 17 bases between them. Sequencing input: peripheral blood. The rearrangement joins TRBV6-6 to TRBJ1-3; D is unclear. This receptor was obtained from a woman aged 25 to 39 with active or convalescent COVID-19. For the CDR3, the DNA is TGTGCCAGCAGTTACTCGGCGGGCGTTTTGGAGGACACCATATATTTT. As protein: CASSYSAGVLEDTIYF.